This TCR beta chain emerged from a study of glioma-infiltrating T cells. Using RNA template, CDR3s of TCR alpha and beta were amplified with iRepertoire arm-PCR. TCRdb redid the calling of the multiplex PCR reads with MiXCR, one entry per CDR3 protein. The data hold about 130,000 distinct CDR3 sequences, with around 25% observed a single time. Per germline, CDR1 SQVTM and CDR2 ANQGSEA. The germline V and J ends were trimmed by 6 bases and 8 bases, with 13 bases remaining between them. This CDR3 comprises 11 residues. Notes on this clonotype: Antigen: not known.

Study results and limitations: Above-expected tissue-blood divergence occurred in all gliomas, most in low-grade ones.

The source of this sequence is a human donor with low-grade glioma or glioblastoma, undergoing nonglioma brain surgery, or in good health (not recorded which). Sequencing was done on a sample of glioma tissue, nonneoplastic brain tissue, or PBMCs (not recorded which). The V call is TRBV29-1, the J call TRBJ1-1; no firm D call. CDR3 protein: CSVTRGAEAFF. The CDR3 nucleotides are TGCAGCGTGACACGGGGAGCAGAAGCTTTCTTT.